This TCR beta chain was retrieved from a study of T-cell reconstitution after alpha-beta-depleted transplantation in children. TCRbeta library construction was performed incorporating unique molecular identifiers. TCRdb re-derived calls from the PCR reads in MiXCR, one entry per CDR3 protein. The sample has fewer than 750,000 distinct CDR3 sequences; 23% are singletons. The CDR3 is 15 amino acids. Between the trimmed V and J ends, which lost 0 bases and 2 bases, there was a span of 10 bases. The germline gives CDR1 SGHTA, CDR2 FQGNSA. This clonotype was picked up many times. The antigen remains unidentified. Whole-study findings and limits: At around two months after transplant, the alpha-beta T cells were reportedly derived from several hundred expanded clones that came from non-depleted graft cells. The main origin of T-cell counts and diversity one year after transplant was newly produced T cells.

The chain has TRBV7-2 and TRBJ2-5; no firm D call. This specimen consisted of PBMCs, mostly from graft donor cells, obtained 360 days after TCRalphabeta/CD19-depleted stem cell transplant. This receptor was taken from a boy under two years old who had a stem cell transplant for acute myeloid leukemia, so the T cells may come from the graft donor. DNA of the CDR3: TGTGCCAGCAGCTTAGCGGGGTCCAGACAAGAGACCCAGTACTTC. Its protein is CASSLAGSRQETQYF. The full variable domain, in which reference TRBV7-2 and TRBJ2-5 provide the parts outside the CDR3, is GAGVSQSPSNKVTEKGKDVELRCDPISGHTALYWYRQSLGQGLEFLIYFQGNSAPDKSGLPSDRFSAERTGGSVSTLTIQRTQQEDSAVYLCASSLAGSRQETQYFGPGTRLLVL.